Listed below are T cell receptor beta chains from one sample, sequenced in a study of breast tumors, draining lymph nodes, adjacent tissues. MiXCR was run by TCRdb on the multiplex PCR reads, yielding one entry per CDR3 protein. The data contain some 21,000 distinct CDR3 sequences, approximately 53% of them singletons. The specimen sequenced was breast tumor tissue. Receptor source: a female donor with breast cancer. Some clones in this sample may be carry-over from other donors' samples. Both conserved end residues are part of each CDR3. A D gene is named only where the DNA matches it firmly. Rows give clone size only sometimes, using once, few, many, or a class for an expanded clone.

clone size: NA
D gene: NA
J gene: TRBJ1-1
V gene: TRBV5-1
CDR3 DNA: TGCGCCAGCAGGGTTGGCGGGGCCACTGAAGCTTTCTTT
CDR3 protein: CASRVGGATEAFF

clone size: NA
D gene: TRBD2
J gene: TRBJ2-5
V gene: TRBV20-1
CDR3 DNA: TGCAGTGCTAGATTAGCGGGAGGTAAAGAGACCCAGTACTTC
CDR3 protein: CSARLAGGKETQYF

clone size: NA
D gene: NA
J gene: TRBJ1-5
V gene: TRBV6-4
CDR3 DNA: TGTGCCAGCAGTACCGGGGACAATCAGCCCCAGCACTTT
CDR3 protein: CASSTGDNQPQHF

clone size: NA
D gene: NA
J gene: TRBJ2-2
V gene: TRBV14
CDR3 DNA: TGTGCCAGCAGCCAAGGGGTGGGCACCGGGGAGCTGTTTTTT
CDR3 protein: CASSQGVGTGELFF

clone size: many
D gene: NA
J gene: TRBJ2-3
V gene: TRBV4-2
CDR3 DNA: TGTGCCAGCAGCCAAGAAAGCCCCCCCCGCACAGATACGCAGTATTTT
CDR3 protein: CASSQESPPRTDTQYF

clone size: few
D gene: TRBD2
J gene: TRBJ2-1
V gene: TRBV5-6
CDR3 DNA: TGTGCCAGCAGTCCCGGGACTAGCGGGATTAATGAGCAGTTCTTC
CDR3 protein: CASSPGTSGINEQFF

clone size: NA
D gene: TRBD1
J gene: TRBJ2-5
V gene: TRBV3-1
CDR3 DNA: TGTGCCAGCAGCAGCTCGACAGGGACAGGGAAAGAGACCCAGTACTTC
CDR3 protein: CASSSSTGTGKETQYF

clone size: NA
D gene: NA
J gene: TRBJ1-2
V gene: TRBV29-1
CDR3 DNA: TGCAGCGTCCCAACCCCTGGTTATCCTAACTATGGCTACACCTTC
CDR3 protein: CSVPTPGYPNYGYTF

clone size: large
D gene: TRBD2
J gene: TRBJ2-1
V gene: TRBV4-2
CDR3 DNA: TGTGCCAGCAGCCAAACCGCGGGGAGGGACGAGCAGTTCTTC
CDR3 protein: CASSQTAGRDEQFF

clone size: NA
D gene: NA
J gene: TRBJ2-5
V gene: TRBV6-5
CDR3 DNA: TGTGCCAGCAGTTACGGACTGCCCCAAGAGACCCAGTACTTC
CDR3 protein: CASSYGLPQETQYF

clone size: NA
D gene: TRBD2
J gene: TRBJ2-7
V gene: TRBV5-1
CDR3 DNA: TGTGCCAGCAGCTTCGGGACTAGCGGGACTTACGAGCAGTACTTC
CDR3 protein: CASSFGTSGTYEQYF

clone size: many
D gene: TRBD1
J gene: TRBJ2-7
V gene: TRBV27
CDR3 DNA: TGTGCCAGCAGAACGGACAGGGCCCTCGAGCAGTACTTC
CDR3 protein: CASRTDRALEQYF

clone size: many
D gene: TRBD1
J gene: TRBJ1-6
V gene: TRBV27
CDR3 DNA: TGTGCCATCCGGGGGACAGCAACTAATTCACCCCTCCACTTT
CDR3 protein: CAIRGTATNSPLHF

clone size: NA
D gene: NA
J gene: TRBJ2-7
V gene: TRBV7-2
CDR3 DNA: TGTGCCAGCAGCCTGGAGTCCTACGAGCAGTACTTC
CDR3 protein: CASSLESYEQYF

clone size: NA
D gene: NA
J gene: TRBJ2-5
V gene: TRBV11-3
CDR3 DNA: TGTGCCAGCAGCTTACGGGACGGACAAGAGACCCAGTACTTC
CDR3 protein: CASSLRDGQETQYF

clone size: NA
D gene: TRBD1
J gene: TRBJ1-4
V gene: TRBV6-4
CDR3 DNA: TGTGCCAGCAGTATGGGACAGGGGGAAAAACTGTTTTTT
CDR3 protein: CASSMGQGEKLFF

clone size: medium-sized
D gene: NA
J gene: TRBJ2-7
V gene: TRBV20-1
CDR3 DNA: TGCAGTGCTAGCCCGACCTACGAGCAGTACTTC
CDR3 protein: CSASPTYEQYF

clone size: NA
D gene: TRBD2
J gene: TRBJ2-1
V gene: TRBV20-1
CDR3 DNA: TGCAGTGCCAGCAGCTCTAGCGGGAGGATTGAGCAGTTCTTC
CDR3 protein: CSASSSSGRIEQFF

clone size: NA
D gene: NA
J gene: TRBJ2-7
V gene: TRBV18
CDR3 DNA: TGTGCCAGCTCACCACTGGGGAACGAGCGGTACTTT
CDR3 protein: CASSPLGNERYF

clone size: NA
D gene: TRBD1
J gene: TRBJ1-4
V gene: TRBV5-6
CDR3 DNA: TGTGCCAACAGCTTTACAGGGGCTGCAACTAATGGAAAACTGTTTTTT
CDR3 protein: CANSFTGAATNGKLFF

clone size: many
D gene: TRBD2
J gene: TRBJ2-5
V gene: TRBV5-1
CDR3 DNA: TGCGCCAGCAGCCCTCGGACTAGCGGGACAGAGACCCAGTACTTC
CDR3 protein: CASSPRTSGTETQYF

clone size: NA
D gene: NA
J gene: TRBJ2-3
V gene: TRBV9
CDR3 DNA: TGTGCCAGCAGCGTAGAGCGGCTAGCCTCAGGTTACCAGTATTTT
CDR3 protein: CASSVERLASGYQYF

clone size: NA
D gene: NA
J gene: TRBJ2-2
V gene: TRBV27
CDR3 DNA: TGTGCCAGCAGTTTGCCCACAGGGGAGCTGTTTTTT
CDR3 protein: CASSLPTGELFF

clone size: medium-sized
D gene: NA
J gene: TRBJ1-6
V gene: TRBV25-1
CDR3 DNA: TGTGCCAGCAGTGAATCCCTTACGACACCAGATAATTCACCCCTCCACTTT
CDR3 protein: CASSESLTTPDNSPLHF

clone size: many
D gene: TRBD2
J gene: TRBJ2-5
V gene: TRBV18
CDR3 DNA: TGTGCCAGCTCACCCGGGAGGGGAGAGACCCAGTACTTC
CDR3 protein: CASSPGRGETQYF

clone size: NA
D gene: NA
J gene: TRBJ1-1
V gene: TRBV7-2
CDR3 DNA: TGTGCCAGCAGCCCCGTGCTCGGCACTGAAGCTTTCTTT
CDR3 protein: CASSPVLGTEAFF

clone size: medium-sized
D gene: NA
J gene: TRBJ1-2
V gene: TRBV2
CDR3 DNA: TGTGCCAGTTGCCTGATTGCGGTCAATGGCTACACCTTC
CDR3 protein: CASCLIAVNGYTF

clone size: NA
D gene: TRBD2
J gene: TRBJ2-1
V gene: TRBV20-1
CDR3 DNA: TGCAGTGCGTCTCCGGGACTAGCGGGAAACGCCTACAATGAGCAGTTCTTC
CDR3 protein: CSASPGLAGNAYNEQFF

clone size: once
D gene: TRBD2
J gene: TRBJ2-1
V gene: TRBV7-9
CDR3 DNA: TGTGCCAGCAGCTTAGCGCTGGGACTAGCGGGGCCCGCCGAGCAGTTCTTC
CDR3 protein: CASSLALGLAGPAEQFF

clone size: NA
D gene: TRBD1
J gene: TRBJ1-2
V gene: TRBV7-7
CDR3 DNA: TGTGCTAGCAAATCGGGACAGCCCTATGGCTACACCTTC
CDR3 protein: CASKSGQPYGYTF

clone size: many
D gene: NA
J gene: TRBJ2-5
V gene: TRBV11-1
CDR3 DNA: TGTGCCAGCAGCCGAGCGGACGGACAAGAGACCCAGTACTTC
CDR3 protein: CASSRADGQETQYF

clone size: many
D gene: NA
J gene: TRBJ2-2
V gene: TRBV6-6
CDR3 DNA: TGTGCCAGCAGTAGGGGGGGATCGAACACCGGGGAGCTGTTTTTT
CDR3 protein: CASSRGGSNTGELFF

clone size: medium-sized
D gene: TRBD2
J gene: TRBJ2-7
V gene: TRBV7-8
CDR3 DNA: TGTGCCAGCAGCTTACCTAGCCTAGCCCCGACTAGCGGGAGGCCTGACGAGCAGTACTTC
CDR3 protein: CASSLPSLAPTSGRPDEQYF

clone size: medium-sized
D gene: NA
J gene: TRBJ1-6
V gene: TRBV20-1
CDR3 DNA: TGCAGTGCTAGAGCCAAGTATAATTCACCCCTCCACTTT
CDR3 protein: CSARAKYNSPLHF

clone size: large
D gene: NA
J gene: TRBJ2-3
V gene: TRBV7-2
CDR3 DNA: TGTGCCAGCAGCTTAGCGGGTAGAACACATACGCAGTATTTT
CDR3 protein: CASSLAGRTHTQYF

clone size: many
D gene: NA
J gene: TRBJ2-7
V gene: TRBV5-1
CDR3 DNA: TGCGCCAGCAGCCTTGATCCACCTCCCTACGAGCAGTACTTC
CDR3 protein: CASSLDPPPYEQYF

clone size: many
D gene: TRBD2
J gene: TRBJ2-7
V gene: TRBV2
CDR3 DNA: TGTGCCAGCAGTGGGACTAGCGGGAGGGCCCCTGGCGAGCAGTACTTC
CDR3 protein: CASSGTSGRAPGEQYF

clone size: NA
D gene: TRBD2
J gene: TRBJ2-7
V gene: TRBV7-9
CDR3 DNA: TGTGCCAGCAGCCCTCCGGGACTAGCGGATTACGAGCAGTACTTC
CDR3 protein: CASSPPGLADYEQYF

clone size: NA
D gene: NA
J gene: TRBJ1-5
V gene: TRBV19
CDR3 DNA: TGTGCCAGTAGTGGTGGCAATCAGCCCCAGCATTTT
CDR3 protein: CASSGGNQPQHF

clone size: medium-sized
D gene: TRBD2
J gene: TRBJ2-3
V gene: TRBV5-1
CDR3 DNA: TGCGCCAGCAGCTCGGCACCCAGCGGGATCACAGATACGCAGTATTTT
CDR3 protein: CASSSAPSGITDTQYF

clone size: NA
D gene: TRBD2
J gene: TRBJ2-3
V gene: TRBV12-3/TRBV12-4
CDR3 DNA: TGTGCCAGCAGTTTGACTAGCGGGAGGGCTTCAGATACGCAGTATTTT
CDR3 protein: CASSLTSGRASDTQYF

clone size: NA
D gene: NA
J gene: TRBJ2-3
V gene: TRBV6-2/TRBV6-3
CDR3 DNA: TGTGCCAGCAGTTACGGTCCTTACGGAGATACGCAGTATTTT
CDR3 protein: CASSYGPYGDTQYF

clone size: many
D gene: NA
J gene: TRBJ1-6
V gene: TRBV6-2/TRBV6-3
CDR3 DNA: TGTGCCAGCAGTTACTCGGAAATCGGCGGTTCACCCCTCCACTTT
CDR3 protein: CASSYSEIGGSPLHF

clone size: medium-sized
D gene: NA
J gene: TRBJ2-1
V gene: TRBV7-9
CDR3 DNA: TGTGCCAGCAGCTTAGCTTCACGGGGACCCTACAATGAGCAGTTCTTC
CDR3 protein: CASSLASRGPYNEQFF

clone size: NA
D gene: NA
J gene: TRBJ1-4
V gene: TRBV20-1
CDR3 DNA: TGCAGTGCTAGTCGGGGCGCGACTAATGAAAAACTGTTTTTT
CDR3 protein: CSASRGATNEKLFF

clone size: NA
D gene: NA
J gene: TRBJ1-5
V gene: TRBV19
CDR3 DNA: TGTGCCAGTAGTTTCGGGGGTCTGAATCAGCCCCAGCATTTT
CDR3 protein: CASSFGGLNQPQHF

clone size: NA
D gene: TRBD2
J gene: TRBJ2-1
V gene: TRBV15
CDR3 DNA: TGTGCCACCAGCGGGCTAGCGGGAGTGAATGAGCAGTTCTTC
CDR3 protein: CATSGLAGVNEQFF

clone size: NA
D gene: TRBD2
J gene: TRBJ2-2
V gene: TRBV20-1
CDR3 DNA: TGCAGTGCCCGTAGCGGGAGTGGTAGGGCCGGGGAGCTGTTTTTT
CDR3 protein: CSARSGSGRAGELFF

clone size: many
D gene: TRBD2
J gene: TRBJ2-7
V gene: TRBV3-1
CDR3 DNA: TGTGCCAGCAGTCTAGCGGGTATCTCCTACGAGCAGTACTTC
CDR3 protein: CASSLAGISYEQYF

clone size: NA
D gene: NA
J gene: TRBJ1-6
V gene: TRBV2
CDR3 DNA: TGTGCCAGCAGAGCGGCGAATTCACCCCTCCACTTT
CDR3 protein: CASRAANSPLHF

clone size: medium-sized
D gene: TRBD1
J gene: TRBJ2-7
V gene: TRBV5-1
CDR3 DNA: TGCGCCAGCAGCTATGACAGGGCTAGCTCCTACGAGCAGTACTTC
CDR3 protein: CASSYDRASSYEQYF

clone size: NA
D gene: NA
J gene: TRBJ2-2
V gene: TRBV6-6
CDR3 DNA: TGTGCCAGCAGTAGGGGGGGATCGAACACCGTGGAGCTGTTCTTT
CDR3 protein: CASSRGGSNTVELFF

clone size: NA
D gene: NA
J gene: TRBJ2-2
V gene: TRBV5-8
CDR3 DNA: TGTGCCAGCAGTTTGTCCTCCCTCACCGGGAAGCTGTTTTTT
CDR3 protein: CASSLSSLTGKLFF

clone size: large
D gene: NA
J gene: TRBJ1-2
V gene: TRBV29-1
CDR3 DNA: TGCAGCGTTGAAGATCATGGCAGATCAACCTATGGCTACACCTTC
CDR3 protein: CSVEDHGRSTYGYTF